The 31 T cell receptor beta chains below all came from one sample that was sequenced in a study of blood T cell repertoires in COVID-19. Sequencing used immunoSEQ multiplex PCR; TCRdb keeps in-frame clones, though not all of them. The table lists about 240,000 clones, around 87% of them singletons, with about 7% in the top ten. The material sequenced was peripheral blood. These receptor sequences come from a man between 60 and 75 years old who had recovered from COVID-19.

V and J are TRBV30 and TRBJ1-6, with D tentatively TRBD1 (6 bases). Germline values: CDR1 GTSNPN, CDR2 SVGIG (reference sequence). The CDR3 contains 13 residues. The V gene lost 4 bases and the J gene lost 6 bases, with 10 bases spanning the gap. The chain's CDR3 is CAWNGGGNSPLHF. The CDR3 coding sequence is TGTGCCTGGAATGGGGGCGGTAATTCACCCCTCCACTTT. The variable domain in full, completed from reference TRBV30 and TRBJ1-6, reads SQTIHQWPATLVQPVGSPLSLECTVEGTSNPNLYWYRQAAGRGLQLLFYSVGIGQISSEVPQNLSASRPQDRQFILSSKKLLLSDSGFYLCAWNGGGNSPLHFGNGTRLTVT.

The CDR3, as DNA: TGCGCCAGCAGCTTCCTCGGACTGGGAAGAGGCTACACCTTC. Translation: CASSFLGLGRGYTF. J is TRBJ1-2 and V is TRBV5-1; D gene ambiguous. Looked up from germline, CDR1 is SGHRS and CDR2 is YFSETQ. This CDR3 has 14 amino acids. Trimming removed 2 bases at V and 8 bases at J, with 16 bases between.

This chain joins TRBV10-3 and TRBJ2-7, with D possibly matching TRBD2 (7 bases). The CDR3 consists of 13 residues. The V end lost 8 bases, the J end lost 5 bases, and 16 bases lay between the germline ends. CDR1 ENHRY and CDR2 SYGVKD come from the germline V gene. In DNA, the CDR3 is TGTGCCATCGGGGGGGTACAGGGCCACGAGCAGTACTTC. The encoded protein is CAIGGVQGHEQYF.

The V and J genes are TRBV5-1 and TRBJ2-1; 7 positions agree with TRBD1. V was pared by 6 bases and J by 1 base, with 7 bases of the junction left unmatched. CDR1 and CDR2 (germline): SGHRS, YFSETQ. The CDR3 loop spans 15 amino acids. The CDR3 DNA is TGCGCCAGCATCCGTACGACAGGGTCCTACAATGAGCAGTTCTTC. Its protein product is CASIRTTGSYNEQFF.

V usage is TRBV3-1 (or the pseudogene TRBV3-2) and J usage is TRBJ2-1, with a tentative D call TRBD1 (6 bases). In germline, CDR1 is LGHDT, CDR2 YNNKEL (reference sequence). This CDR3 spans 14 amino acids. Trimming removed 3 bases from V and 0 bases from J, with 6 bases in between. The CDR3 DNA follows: TGTGCCAGCAGCCAGGACAGCTCCTACAATGAGCAGTTCTTC. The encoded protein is CASSQDSSYNEQFF.

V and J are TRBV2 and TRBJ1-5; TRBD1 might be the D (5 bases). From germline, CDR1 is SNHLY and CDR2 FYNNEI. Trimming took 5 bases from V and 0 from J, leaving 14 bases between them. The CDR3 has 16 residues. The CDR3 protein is CASSRQPTTSNQPQHF. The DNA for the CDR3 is TGTGCCAGCAGTCGACAGCCCACGACTAGCAATCAGCCCCAGCATTTT.

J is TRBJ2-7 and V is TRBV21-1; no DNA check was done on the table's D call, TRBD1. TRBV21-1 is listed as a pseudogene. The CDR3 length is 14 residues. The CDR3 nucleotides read TGTGCCAGCAGCCAGGGAGACAGGGGGTTAACGCAGTACGTC. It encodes CASSQGDRGLTQYV.

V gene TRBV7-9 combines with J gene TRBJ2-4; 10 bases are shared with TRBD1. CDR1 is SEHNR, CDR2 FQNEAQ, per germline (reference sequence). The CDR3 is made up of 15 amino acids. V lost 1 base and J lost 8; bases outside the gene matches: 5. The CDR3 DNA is TGTGCCAGCAGCTTAGGACAGGGGGCATTGGACATTCAGTACTTC. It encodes CASSLGQGALDIQYF.

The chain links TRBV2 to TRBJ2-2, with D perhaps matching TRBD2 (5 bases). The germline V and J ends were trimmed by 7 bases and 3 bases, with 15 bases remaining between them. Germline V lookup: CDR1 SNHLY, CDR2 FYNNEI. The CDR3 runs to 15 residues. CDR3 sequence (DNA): TGTGCCAGCACCGGGAACCGACCTCACACCGGGGAGCTGTTTTTT. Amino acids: CASTGNRPHTGELFF. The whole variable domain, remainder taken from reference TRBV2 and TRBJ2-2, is EPEVTQTPSHQVTQMGQEVILRCVPISNHLYFYWYRQILGQKVEFLVSFYNNEISEKSEIFDDQFSVERPDGSNFTLKIRSTKLEDSAMYFCASTGNRPHTGELFFGEGSRLTVL.

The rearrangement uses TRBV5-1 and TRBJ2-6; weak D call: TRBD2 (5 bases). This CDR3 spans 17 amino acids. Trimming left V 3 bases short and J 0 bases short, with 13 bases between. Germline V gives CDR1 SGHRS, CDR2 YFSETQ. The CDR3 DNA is TGCGCCAGCAGCTCCCGGCAGCGGCCCTCTGGGGCCAACGTCCTGACTTTC. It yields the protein CASSSRQRPSGANVLTF.

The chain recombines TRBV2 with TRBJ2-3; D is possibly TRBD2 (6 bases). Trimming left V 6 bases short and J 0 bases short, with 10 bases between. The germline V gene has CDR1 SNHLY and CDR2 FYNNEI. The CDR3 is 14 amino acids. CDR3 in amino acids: CASRAGTSTDTQYF. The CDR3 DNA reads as TGTGCCAGCAGGGCAGGGACTAGCACAGATACGCAGTATTTT.

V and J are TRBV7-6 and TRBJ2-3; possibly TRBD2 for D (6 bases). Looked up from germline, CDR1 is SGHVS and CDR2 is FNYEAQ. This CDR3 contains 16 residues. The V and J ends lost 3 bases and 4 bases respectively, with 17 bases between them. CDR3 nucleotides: TGTGCCAGCAGCTTGTTACGAGGCGGGGCGGCAGATACGCAGTATTTT. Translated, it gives CASSLLRGGAADTQYF.

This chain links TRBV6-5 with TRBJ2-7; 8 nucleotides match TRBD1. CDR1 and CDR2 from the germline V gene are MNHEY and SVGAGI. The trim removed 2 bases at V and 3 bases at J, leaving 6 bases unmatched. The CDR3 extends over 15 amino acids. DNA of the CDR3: TGTGCCAGCAGTTACCGCAGGGGGCCCAACTACGAGCAGTACTTC. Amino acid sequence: CASSYRRGPNYEQYF.

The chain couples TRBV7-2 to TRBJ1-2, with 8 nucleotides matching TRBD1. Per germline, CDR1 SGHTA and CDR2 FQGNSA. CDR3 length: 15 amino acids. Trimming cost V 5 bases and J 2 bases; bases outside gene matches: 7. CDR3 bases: TGTGCCAGCAGCCCTCGGACAGGGCAAAACTATGGCTACACCTTC. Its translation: CASSPRTGQNYGYTF.

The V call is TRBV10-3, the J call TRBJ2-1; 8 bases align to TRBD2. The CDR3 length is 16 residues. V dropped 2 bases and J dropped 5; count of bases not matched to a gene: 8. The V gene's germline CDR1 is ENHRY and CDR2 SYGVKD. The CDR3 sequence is CAISEGIGGVNNEQFF. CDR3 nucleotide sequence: TGTGCCATCAGTGAGGGTATCGGGGGGGTCAACAATGAGCAGTTCTTC.

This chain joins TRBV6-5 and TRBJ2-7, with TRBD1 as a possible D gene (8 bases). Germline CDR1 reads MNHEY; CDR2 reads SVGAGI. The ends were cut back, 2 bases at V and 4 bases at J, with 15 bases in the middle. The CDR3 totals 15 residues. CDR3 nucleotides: TGTGCCAGCAGTTACGAACAGGGGGGGGTATACGAGCAGTACTTC. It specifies CASSYEQGGVYEQYF.

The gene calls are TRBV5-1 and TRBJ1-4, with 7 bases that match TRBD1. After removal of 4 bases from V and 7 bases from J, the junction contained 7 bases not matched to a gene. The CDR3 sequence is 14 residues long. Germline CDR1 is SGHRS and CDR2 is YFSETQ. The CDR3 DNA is TGCGCCAGCAGCGTACAGGGGCAGCCTGAAAAACTGTTTTTT. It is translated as CASSVQGQPEKLFF.

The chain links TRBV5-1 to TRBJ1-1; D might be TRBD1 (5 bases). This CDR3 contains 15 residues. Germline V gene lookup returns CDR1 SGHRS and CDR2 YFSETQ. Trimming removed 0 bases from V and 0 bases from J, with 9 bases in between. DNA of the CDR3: TGCGCCAGCAGCTTGGGGGGCAACATGAACACTGAAGCTTTCTTT. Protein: CASSLGGNMNTEAFF. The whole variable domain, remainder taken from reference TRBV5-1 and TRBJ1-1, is KAGVTQTPRYLIKTRGQQVTLSCSPISGHRSVSWYQQTPGQGLQFLFEYFSETQRNKGNFPGRFSGRQFSNSRSEMNVSTLELGDSALYLCASSLGGNMNTEAFFGQGTRLTVV.

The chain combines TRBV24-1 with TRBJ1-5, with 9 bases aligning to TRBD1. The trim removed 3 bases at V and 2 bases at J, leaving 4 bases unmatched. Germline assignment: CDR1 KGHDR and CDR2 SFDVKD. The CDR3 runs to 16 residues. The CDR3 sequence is CATSDGTGLGNQPQHF. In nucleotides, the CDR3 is TGTGCCACCAGTGATGGGACAGGGTTGGGCAATCAGCCCCAGCATTTT.

The CDR3 sequence: CASRLHRDPSYGYTF. The CDR3, as DNA: TGTGCCAGCAGACTTCACAGGGATCCCAGCTATGGCTACACCTTC. The rearrangement links TRBV6-6 to TRBJ1-2; maybe TRBD1 (6 bases). This CDR3 is 15 amino acids long. Deletions cut 6 bases from V and 4 bases from J, with 18 bases between. Germline CDR1 and CDR2: MNHNY and SVGAGI (reference sequence).

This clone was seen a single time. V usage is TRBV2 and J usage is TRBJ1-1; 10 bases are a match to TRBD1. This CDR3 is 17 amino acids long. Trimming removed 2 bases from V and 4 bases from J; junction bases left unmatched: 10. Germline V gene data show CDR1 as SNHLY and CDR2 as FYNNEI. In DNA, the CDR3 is TGTGCCAGCAGTGAAATAGTGGGACAGGGGTCTACCACTGAAGCTTTCTTT. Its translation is CASSEIVGQGSTTEAFF.

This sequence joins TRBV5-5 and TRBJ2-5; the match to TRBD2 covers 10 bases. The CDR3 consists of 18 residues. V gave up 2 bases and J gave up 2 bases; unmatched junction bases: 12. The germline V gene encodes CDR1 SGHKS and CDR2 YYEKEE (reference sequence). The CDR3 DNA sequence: TGTGCCAGCAGCTTTCAGTTAGCGGGGGGACCTATTCAAGAGACCCAGTACTTC. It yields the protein CASSFQLAGGPIQETQYF. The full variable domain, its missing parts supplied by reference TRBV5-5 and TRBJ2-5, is DAGVTQSPTHLIKTRGQQVTLRCSPISGHKSVSWYQQVLGQGPQFIFQYYEKEERGRGNFPDRFSARQFPNYSSELNVNALLLGDSALYLCASSFQLAGGPIQETQYFGPGTRLLVL.

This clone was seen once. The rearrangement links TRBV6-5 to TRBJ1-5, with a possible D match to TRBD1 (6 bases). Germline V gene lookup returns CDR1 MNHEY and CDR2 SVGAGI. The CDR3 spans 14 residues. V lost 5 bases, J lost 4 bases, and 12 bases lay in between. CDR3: CASSRGQSNQPQHF. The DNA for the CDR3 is TGTGCCAGCAGTCGAGGACAGTCAAATCAGCCCCAGCATTTT.

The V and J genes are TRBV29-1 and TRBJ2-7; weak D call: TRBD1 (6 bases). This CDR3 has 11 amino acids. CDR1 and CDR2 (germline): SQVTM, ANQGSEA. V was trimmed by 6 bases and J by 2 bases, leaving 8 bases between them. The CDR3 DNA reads TGCAGCGTGCGGACAGCCTACGAGCAGTACGTC. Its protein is CSVRTAYEQYV.

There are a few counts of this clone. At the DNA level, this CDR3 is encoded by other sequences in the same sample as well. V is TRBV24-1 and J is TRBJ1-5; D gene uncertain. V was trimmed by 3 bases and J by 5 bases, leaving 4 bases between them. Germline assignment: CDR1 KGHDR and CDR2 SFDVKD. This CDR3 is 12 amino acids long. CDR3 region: CATSDPDQPQHF. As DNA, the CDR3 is TGTGCCACCAGTGATCCCGATCAGCCCCAGCATTTT.

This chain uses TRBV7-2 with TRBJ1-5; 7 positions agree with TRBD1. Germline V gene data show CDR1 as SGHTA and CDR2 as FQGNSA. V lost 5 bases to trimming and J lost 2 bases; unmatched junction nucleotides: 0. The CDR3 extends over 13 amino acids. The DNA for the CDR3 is TGTGCCAGCAGCGGGACAGGCAATCAGCCCCAGCATTTT. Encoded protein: CASSGTGNQPQHF.

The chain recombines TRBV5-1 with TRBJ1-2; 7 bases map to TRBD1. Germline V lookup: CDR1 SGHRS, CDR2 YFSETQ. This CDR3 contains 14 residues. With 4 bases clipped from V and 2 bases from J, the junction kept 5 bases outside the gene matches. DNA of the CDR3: TGCGCCAGCAGCACTGGACAGGCCAACTATGGCTACACCTTC. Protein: CASSTGQANYGYTF.

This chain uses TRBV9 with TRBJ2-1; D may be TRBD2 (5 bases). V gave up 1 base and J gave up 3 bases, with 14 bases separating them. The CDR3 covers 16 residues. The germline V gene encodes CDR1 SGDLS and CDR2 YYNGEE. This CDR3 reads CASSVRGNKFYNEQFF. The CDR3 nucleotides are TGTGCCAGCAGCGTACGAGGGAATAAGTTCTACAATGAGCAGTTCTTC.

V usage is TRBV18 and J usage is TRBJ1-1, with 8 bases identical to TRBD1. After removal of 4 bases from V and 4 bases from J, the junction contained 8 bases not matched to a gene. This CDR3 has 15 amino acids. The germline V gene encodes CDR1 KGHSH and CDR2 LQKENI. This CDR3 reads CASSLAQQGGTEAFF. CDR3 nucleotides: TGTGCCAGCTCACTCGCCCAACAGGGGGGCACTGAAGCTTTCTTT.

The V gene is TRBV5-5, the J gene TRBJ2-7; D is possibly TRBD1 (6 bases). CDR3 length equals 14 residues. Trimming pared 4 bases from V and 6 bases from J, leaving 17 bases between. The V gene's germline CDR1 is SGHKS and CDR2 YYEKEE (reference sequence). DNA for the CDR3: TGTGCCAGCAGCATAGTCGACGCAGGGGTCGAGCAGTACGTC. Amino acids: CASSIVDAGVEQYV.

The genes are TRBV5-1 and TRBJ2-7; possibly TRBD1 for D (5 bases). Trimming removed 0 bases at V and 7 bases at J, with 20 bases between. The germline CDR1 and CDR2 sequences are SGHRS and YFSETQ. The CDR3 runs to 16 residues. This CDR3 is CASSLALGRKGVEQYF. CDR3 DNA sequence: TGCGCCAGCAGCTTGGCCTTGGGTCGTAAAGGGGTTGAGCAGTACTTC.